The next 23 T cell receptor beta chains were all read from a single sample in a study of CD8 T cells in ankylosing spondylitis. TCRdb reanalysed the 5' RACE reads using MiXCR and keeps one entry per CDR3 protein. The data hold 300,000 to 350,000 distinct CDR3 sequences, with around 10% observed a single time. The sequencing input was blood, either unsorted or a sorted T cell fraction (not recorded which). These receptors all stem from a female donor with ankylosing spondylitis or in good health (not recorded which).

This clonotype was seen ten or more times. This chain joins TRBV5-1 and TRBJ2-1; D is unclear. V lost 2 bases and J lost 10, with 16 bases in between. Germline CDR1 is SGHRS and CDR2 is YFSETQ. The CDR3 is made up of 14 amino acids. The CDR3 loop is CASSFSLSDLEQFF. CDR3 sequence (DNA): TGCGCCAGCAGCTTTAGTTTAAGTGACTTAGAGCAGTTCTTC.

This clonotype has at least ten counts. The chain combines TRBV27 with TRBJ1-1; D is perhaps TRBD1 (6 bases). This CDR3 is 14 amino acids long. Trimming left V 2 bases short and J 5 bases short, with 12 bases between. CDR1 and CDR2 from the germline V gene are MNHEY and SMNVEV (reference sequence). Written as DNA, the CDR3 is TGTGCCAGCAGTTTAGGTACAGGGTGGACTGAAGCTTTCTTT. Protein sequence: CASSLGTGWTEAFF.

The chain recombines TRBV5-6 with TRBJ2-1; D might be TRBD2 (6 bases). The V and J ends lost 0 bases and 2 bases respectively, with 15 bases between them. The germline gives CDR1 SGHDT, CDR2 YYEEEE. The CDR3 runs 17 residues. CDR3 sequence (DNA): TGTGCCAGCAGCTTGGCCCCGGGACTTACTACCTACAATGAGCAGTTCTTC. Translating it yields CASSLAPGLTTYNEQFF.

This clonotype has a count of ten or more. The chain carries TRBV5-1 and TRBJ1-1; a weak D match, TRBD1 (6 bases). Germline V gene lookup returns CDR1 SGHRS and CDR2 YFSETQ. Trimming removed 5 bases at V and 9 bases at J, with 26 bases between. The CDR3 is 16 residues long. The CDR3 coding sequence is TGCGCCAGCAGTCAGAGACAGGACGGCCGCTCAGGTAAAGCTTTCTTT. It encodes CASSQRQDGRSGKAFF.

The table lists this clonotype with a few counts. This chain connects TRBV20-1 to TRBJ1-1, with a possible D match to TRBD1 (6 bases). Germline values: CDR1 DFQATT, CDR2 SNEGSKA (reference sequence). Trimming pared 0 bases from V and 4 bases from J, leaving 18 bases between. This CDR3 region has 16 residues. The CDR3 spells CSARDEGMAGVTEAFF. The DNA for the CDR3 is TGCAGTGCTAGAGATGAGGGGATGGCAGGGGTCACTGAAGCTTTCTTT.

The chain joins TRBV20-1 to TRBJ2-7; TRBD2 is a possible D gene (6 bases). Germline CDR1 and CDR2: DFQATT and SNEGSKA (reference sequence). This CDR3 has 13 residues. With 6 bases removed from V and 6 bases from J, the gap between germline ends came to 18 bases. CDR3 residues: CSAPLTSFGEQYF. For the CDR3, the DNA is TGCAGTGCACCCCTAACTAGCTTCGGCGAGCAGTACTTC.

The table lists this clonotype with a few counts. V is TRBV7-2 and J is TRBJ2-7; TRBD1 aligns across 8 bases. The CDR3 spans 14 residues. From germline, CDR1 is SGHTA and CDR2 FQGNSA. With V trimmed by 4 bases and J by 6 bases, 8 bases remained unmatched. This chain's CDR3 is CASSYQTGDAEQYF. DNA of the CDR3: TGTGCCAGCAGCTATCAGACAGGGGATGCCGAGCAGTACTTC.

This sequence joins TRBV5-1 and TRBJ2-1; D unresolved. The CDR3 length is 15 residues. CDR1 SGHRS and CDR2 YFSETQ come from the germline V gene. The V and J ends lost 0 bases and 1 base respectively, with 8 bases between them. DNA for the CDR3: TGCGCCAGCAGCTTGGGTTGGGGTTCCTACAATGAGCAGTTCTTC. This codes for CASSLGWGSYNEQFF.

This clonotype was found many times. The chain employs TRBV14 and TRBJ2-1; D may be TRBD1 or TRBD2 (5 bases each). The CDR3 is 13 amino acids. Trimming shortened V by 3 bases and J by 6 bases, and 9 bases separated the two germline ends. Germline loops: CDR1 SGHDN, CDR2 FVKESK. The chain's CDR3 is CASSQGTPNEQFF. The CDR3 DNA follows: TGTGCCAGCAGCCAGGGGACCCCCAATGAGCAGTTCTTC.

This clonotype was counted ten times or more. The gene calls are TRBV10-2 and TRBJ1-2; 7 bases line up with TRBD1. Trimming took 2 bases from V and 0 from J; bases not matched to a gene: 3. Looked up from germline, CDR1 is WSHSY and CDR2 is SAAADI. The CDR3 has 15 residues. The CDR3 loop reads CASSEAGGPNYGYTF. The CDR3 region has the DNA TGCGCCAGCAGTGAGGCAGGGGGTCCTAACTATGGCTACACCTTC.

This clonotype was seen at least ten times. The chain recombines TRBV7-6 with TRBJ2-1, with TRBD1 matching 8 bases. Germline V gene data show CDR1 as SGHVS and CDR2 as FNYEAQ. J lost 6 bases, V lost 2 bases, and 6 bases had no gene match. The CDR3 is 15 residues long. The CDR3 reads CASSLFQGAGNEQFF. The CDR3 region has the DNA TGTGCCAGCAGCTTATTTCAGGGGGCTGGCAATGAGCAGTTCTTC.

The V and J genes are TRBV7-2 and TRBJ2-1, with D uncertain. V lost 4 bases, J lost 0 bases, and 10 bases lay in between. Per the germline V gene, CDR1 is SGHTA and CDR2 is FQGNSA. The CDR3 consists of 15 residues. The CDR3 spells CASSSPGSSYNEQFF. The CDR3 nucleotides are TGTGCCAGCAGCTCCCCGGGTAGCTCCTACAATGAGCAGTTCTTC.

The table lists this clonotype with many counts. This chain links TRBV5-6 with TRBJ2-1, with 9 positions matching TRBD1. The length of the CDR3 is 13 residues. The trim removed 9 bases at V and 2 bases at J, leaving 3 bases unmatched. The germline V gene encodes CDR1 SGHDT and CDR2 YYEEEE. DNA of the CDR3: TGTGCCACCGGGGACAGGGCCTACAATGAGCAGTTCTTC. This gives the protein CATGDRAYNEQFF.

This clonotype showed up many times. This chain uses TRBV5-5 with TRBJ1-5; the D gene is possibly TRBD1 (5 bases). CDR1 and CDR2 (germline): SGHKS, YYEKEE (reference sequence). There are 17 residues in the CDR3. Deletions cut 2 bases from V and 3 bases from J, with 18 bases between. The CDR3 DNA follows: TGTGCCAGCAGCTTCGGCCCGACCGGGACCACCAATCAGCCCCAGCATTTT. Protein sequence: CASSFGPTGTTNQPQHF.

The chain joins TRBV7-2 to TRBJ1-2; D not certain. Germline V gene data show CDR1 as SGHTA and CDR2 as FQGNSA. V lost 0 bases to trimming and J lost 6 bases, with 11 bases between them. The CDR3 is 14 amino acids. CDR3 loop: CASSLAPDPNGYTF. CDR3 nucleotide sequence: TGTGCCAGCAGCTTAGCGCCGGACCCAAATGGCTACACCTTC.

This clonotype was observed many times. The V and J genes are TRBV5-1 and TRBJ2-1; TRBD1 agrees at 7 bases. Losses at the gene ends were 3 bases for V and 0 bases for J; bases not matched to a gene: 3. The CDR3 runs 15 residues. Germline V gene sequence: CDR1 SGHRS, CDR2 YFSETQ. The CDR3 protein is CASSSQGTSYNEQFF. The CDR3 nucleotides read TGCGCCAGCAGCTCACAGGGGACCTCCTACAATGAGCAGTTCTTC.

This clonotype was seen at least ten times. This chain joins TRBV5-1 and TRBJ2-3; possibly TRBD1 for D (5 bases). This CDR3 is 15 amino acids long. The germline V gene encodes CDR1 SGHRS and CDR2 YFSETQ. Between the trimmed V and J ends, which lost 5 bases and 2 bases, there was a span of 15 bases. The chain's CDR3 is CASSFLRASTDTQYF. The CDR3 coding sequence is TGCGCCAGCAGTTTCCTCAGGGCCTCCACAGATACGCAGTATTTT.

This clonotype came up many times. The chain combines TRBV6-1 with TRBJ1-6, with unresolved D. Between the trimmed V and J ends, which lost 7 bases and 6 bases, there was a span of 10 bases. Per germline, CDR1 MNHNS and CDR2 SASEGT. This CDR3 region has 13 residues. The DNA of the CDR3 is TGTGCCAGCAAACGACACCTTAATTCACCCCTCCACTTT. Translating it yields CASKRHLNSPLHF.

V and J are TRBV5-6 and TRBJ2-2; TRBD1 matches 9 bases. J lost 4 bases, V lost 2 bases, and 6 bases had no gene match. CDR3 length: 16 residues. Germline assignment: CDR1 SGHDT and CDR2 YYEEEE. The DNA for the CDR3 is TGTGCCAGCAGCTTCGACAGGGGGTTGAGCACCGGGGAGCTGTTTTTT. This codes for CASSFDRGLSTGELFF.

In its sample, this clonotype was seen many times. The CDR3 coding sequence is TGCGCCAGCAGCTTGATACCCAGCTCCTACAATGAGCAGTTCTTC. It translates to CASSLIPSSYNEQFF. The chain combines TRBV5-1 with TRBJ2-1; D is ambiguous. V was trimmed by 1 base and J by 0 bases, leaving 8 bases between them. Germline CDR1 is SGHRS and CDR2 is YFSETQ. The CDR3 contains 15 residues.

The rearrangement joins TRBV25-1 to TRBJ2-7, with D perhaps TRBD1 (6 bases). The germline CDR1 and CDR2 sequences are MGHDK and SYGVNS. The CDR3 extends over 14 amino acids. Trimming removed 1 base from V and 8 bases from J, with 15 bases in between. CDR3 in amino acids: CASSEFRDTSQQYF. For the CDR3, the DNA is TGTGCCAGCAGTGAATTCCGGGACACCTCTCAGCAGTACTTC.

This clonotype came up a few times. The chain recombines TRBV11-2 with TRBJ2-5; no clear D. Looked up from germline, CDR1 is SGHAT and CDR2 is FQNNGV. The V and J ends lost 5 bases and 2 bases respectively, with 21 bases between them. The CDR3 length is 17 residues. The CDR3 protein is CASSTPLVYPSQETQYF. The CDR3 nucleotides read TGTGCCAGCAGCACCCCGCTAGTGTACCCCAGTCAAGAGACCCAGTACTTC. The complete variable domain, with remaining parts taken from reference TRBV11-2 and TRBJ2-5, reads EAGVAQSPRYKIIEKRQSVAFWCNPISGHATLYWYQQILGQGPKLLIQFQNNGVVDDSQLPKDRFSAERLKGVDSTLKIQPAKLEDSAVYLCASSTPLVYPSQETQYFGPGTRLLVL.

At least ten counts were recorded for this clonotype. The chain recombines TRBV5-1 with TRBJ2-7, with a tentative D call TRBD2 (5 bases). Germline CDR1 is SGHRS and CDR2 is YFSETQ. V gave up 0 bases and J gave up 3 bases, with 10 bases separating them. CDR3 length: 14 amino acids. As DNA, the CDR3 is TGCGCCAGCAGCTTGGGAGGAGGAATCTACGAGCAGTACTTC. Its protein product is CASSLGGGIYEQYF. The full variable domain, with the rest looked up from reference TRBV5-1 and TRBJ2-7, is KAGVTQTPRYLIKTRGQQVTLSCSPISGHRSVSWYQQTPGQGLQFLFEYFSETQRNKGNFPGRFSGRQFSNSRSEMNVSTLELGDSALYLCASSLGGGIYEQYFGPGTRLTVT.